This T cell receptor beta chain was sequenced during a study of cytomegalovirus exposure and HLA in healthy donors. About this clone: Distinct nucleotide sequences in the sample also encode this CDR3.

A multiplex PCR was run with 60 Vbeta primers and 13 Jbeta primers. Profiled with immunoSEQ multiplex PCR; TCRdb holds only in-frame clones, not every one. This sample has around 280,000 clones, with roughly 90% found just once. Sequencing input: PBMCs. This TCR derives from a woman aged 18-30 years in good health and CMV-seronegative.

CDR3 in amino acids: CASSEGGQYNEQFF. In DNA form, the CDR3 reads TGCGCCAGCAGTGAAGGGGGTCAATACAATGAGCAGTTCTTC. The chain links TRBV10-1 to TRBJ2-1; D perhaps matches TRBD1 (6 bases). This CDR3 has 14 amino acids. The germline V gene encodes CDR1 WNHNN and CDR2 SYGVQD (reference sequence). V lost 3 bases, J lost 4 bases, and 10 bases lay in between.